These T cell receptor beta chains were read from a single sample in a study of blood T cell repertoires in COVID-19. Assay: immunoSEQ multiplex PCR; the TCRdb copy retains only in-frame clones and omits some. The sample consists of 110,000 to 150,000 clones, roughly three quarters of them appearing once. Sequencing was done on a sample of PBMCs or T cells enriched from blood (not recorded which). These receptors were taken from a woman aged 50 to 65 who had recovered from COVID-19. CDR3s include the opening cysteine and the closing phenylalanine or tryptophan. Fields, in order: D gene, clone size, J gene, CDR3 length, V gene, CDR3 protein, CDR3 DNA. A D gene is named only where the DNA matches it firmly. Expanded clones get a size class; other rows say once, few or many, or leave the size out.

d_call: TRBD2; clone_size: NA; j_call: TRBJ2-2; cdr3_length: 20; v_call: TRBV19; cdr3_aa: CASSMNTGTSGRGWTGELFF; cdr3_nt: TGTGCCAGTAGTATGAACACTGGGACTAGCGGGAGGGGATGGACCGGGGAGCTGTTTTTT
d_call: NA; clone_size: NA; j_call: TRBJ1-1; cdr3_length: 17; v_call: TRBV19; cdr3_aa: CASSTLRIDPTDTEAFF; cdr3_nt: TGTGCCAGTAGTACTCTCCGGATCGACCCGACAGACACTGAAGCTTTCTTT
d_call: NA; clone_size: NA; j_call: TRBJ1-3; cdr3_length: 12; v_call: TRBV3-1/TRBV3-2; cdr3_aa: CASTRAGNTIYF; cdr3_nt: TGTGCCAGCACCCGAGCTGGAAACACCATATATTTT
d_call: NA; clone_size: NA; j_call: TRBJ2-2; cdr3_length: 13; v_call: TRBV20-1; cdr3_aa: CSASDGFTGELFF; cdr3_nt: TGCAGTGCTAGTGACGGGTTTACCGGGGAGCTGTTTTTT
d_call: TRBD2; clone_size: NA; j_call: TRBJ2-2; cdr3_length: 19; v_call: TRBV5-1; cdr3_aa: CASTLGLAGVIANTGELFF; cdr3_nt: TGCGCCAGCACCCTAGGACTAGCGGGGGTTATCGCGAACACCGGGGAGCTGTTTTTT
d_call: TRBD1; clone_size: NA; j_call: TRBJ1-2; cdr3_length: 13; v_call: TRBV5-1; cdr3_aa: CASSDGTGVGYTF; cdr3_nt: TGCGCCAGCAGCGACGGGACAGGGGTTGGCTACACCTTC
d_call: NA; clone_size: NA; j_call: TRBJ2-3; cdr3_length: 14; v_call: TRBV27; cdr3_aa: CASSLTMGTDTQYF; cdr3_nt: TGTGCCAGCAGTCTTACTATGGGCACAGATACGCAGTATTTT
d_call: TRBD1; clone_size: once; j_call: TRBJ1-2; cdr3_length: 16; v_call: TRBV6-1; cdr3_aa: CASREGQADRSYGYTF; cdr3_nt: TGTGCCAGCAGGGAAGGACAGGCGGATAGAAGCTATGGCTACACCTTC
d_call: TRBD2; clone_size: NA; j_call: TRBJ2-2; cdr3_length: 15; v_call: TRBV6-5; cdr3_aa: CASSRLAGGPGELFF; cdr3_nt: TGTGCCAGCAGCCGACTAGCGGGGGGGCCCGGGGAGCTGTTTTTT
d_call: NA; clone_size: NA; j_call: TRBJ2-1; cdr3_length: 15; v_call: TRBV29-1; cdr3_aa: CSVLGTSLKYNEQFF; cdr3_nt: TGCAGCGTCTTAGGTACTAGCCTAAAGTACAATGAGCAGTTCTTC
d_call: TRBD1; clone_size: NA; j_call: TRBJ1-2; cdr3_length: 13; v_call: TRBV2; cdr3_aa: CASSLGQGGGYTF; cdr3_nt: TGTGCCAGCAGTCTCGGACAGGGTGGTGGCTACACCTTC
d_call: NA; clone_size: once; j_call: TRBJ2-1; cdr3_length: 12; v_call: TRBV7-8; cdr3_aa: CASSLVETEQFF; cdr3_nt: TGTGCCAGCAGCTTAGTTGAGACAGAGCAGTTCTTC
d_call: NA; clone_size: NA; j_call: TRBJ1-2; cdr3_length: 11; v_call: TRBV2; cdr3_aa: CASSGGYGYTF; cdr3_nt: TGTGCCAGCAGCGGAGGATATGGCTACACCTTC
d_call: NA; clone_size: few; j_call: TRBJ1-2; cdr3_length: 14; v_call: TRBV7-3; cdr3_aa: CASSPGLEAYGYTF; cdr3_nt: TGTGCCAGCAGCCCCGGTTTGGAGGCCTATGGCTACACCTTC
d_call: NA; clone_size: NA; j_call: TRBJ1-2; cdr3_length: 15; v_call: TRBV28; cdr3_aa: CASSFVRRANYGYTF; cdr3_nt: TGTGCCAGCAGTTTTGTCAGGCGAGCTAACTATGGCTACACCTTC
d_call: NA; clone_size: few; j_call: TRBJ1-4; cdr3_length: 12; v_call: TRBV7-9; cdr3_aa: CANRAVNEKLFF; cdr3_nt: TGTGCGAACAGGGCCGTAAATGAAAAACTGTTTTTT
d_call: TRBD1; clone_size: few; j_call: TRBJ1-2; cdr3_length: 15; v_call: TRBV7-8; cdr3_aa: CASSLAGGQEYGYTF; cdr3_nt: TGTGCCAGCAGCTTAGCGGGGGGACAGGAGTATGGCTACACCTTC
d_call: NA; clone_size: medium-sized; j_call: TRBJ1-1; cdr3_length: 13; v_call: TRBV27; cdr3_aa: CASRGMERNEAFF; cdr3_nt: TGTGCCAGCCGGGGGATGGAGCGAAATGAAGCTTTCTTT
d_call: TRBD1; clone_size: NA; j_call: TRBJ1-4; cdr3_length: 15; v_call: TRBV9; cdr3_aa: CASSPGTVNGEKLFF; cdr3_nt: TGTGCCAGCAGCCCCGGGACAGTCAATGGTGAAAAACTGTTTTTT
d_call: TRBD1; clone_size: NA; j_call: TRBJ2-5; cdr3_length: 16; v_call: TRBV27; cdr3_aa: CASSSRNRGLQETQYF; cdr3_nt: TGTGCCAGCAGTTCTCGCAACAGGGGGCTCCAAGAGACCCAGTACTTC
d_call: TRBD1; clone_size: NA; j_call: TRBJ1-6; cdr3_length: 20; v_call: TRBV14; cdr3_aa: CASSQDEVLNRGRNNSPLHF; cdr3_nt: TGTGCCAGCAGCCAAGATGAGGTATTGAATAGGGGGCGGAATAATTCACCCCTCCACTTT
d_call: TRBD1; clone_size: NA; j_call: TRBJ1-1; cdr3_length: 13; v_call: TRBV7-9; cdr3_aa: CASILTGGSEAFF; cdr3_nt: TGTGCCAGCATCCTAACAGGGGGCAGTGAAGCTTTCTTT
d_call: NA; clone_size: NA; j_call: TRBJ1-1; cdr3_length: 13; v_call: TRBV6-5; cdr3_aa: CASTREGHTEAFF; cdr3_nt: TGTGCCAGCACCAGGGAGGGGCACACTGAAGCTTTCTTT
d_call: NA; clone_size: NA; j_call: TRBJ1-1; cdr3_length: 14; v_call: TRBV18; cdr3_aa: CASSPRTANTEAFF; cdr3_nt: TGTGCCAGCTCACCACGGACAGCGAACACTGAAGCTTTCTTT
d_call: NA; clone_size: few; j_call: TRBJ1-2; cdr3_length: 12; v_call: TRBV6-5; cdr3_aa: CASSEAGGSYTF; cdr3_nt: TGTGCCAGCAGCGAGGCGGGCGGTAGCTACACCTTC
d_call: NA; clone_size: NA; j_call: TRBJ2-7; cdr3_length: 14; v_call: TRBV27; cdr3_aa: CASSLRDNSYEQYF; cdr3_nt: TGTGCCAGCAGCCTGAGGGACAACTCCTACGAGCAGTACTTC
d_call: TRBD2; clone_size: NA; j_call: TRBJ2-7; cdr3_length: 15; v_call: TRBV7-2; cdr3_aa: CASSLTSGGTYEQYF; cdr3_nt: TGTGCCAGCAGCCTCACTAGCGGGGGAACCTACGAGCAGTACTTC
d_call: NA; clone_size: NA; j_call: TRBJ2-2; cdr3_length: 13; v_call: TRBV5-1; cdr3_aa: CAVSGQPHGELFF; cdr3_nt: TGCGCCGTCAGCGGGCAGCCCCATGGGGAGCTGTTTTTT
d_call: NA; clone_size: NA; j_call: TRBJ1-5; cdr3_length: 17; v_call: TRBV2; cdr3_aa: CASNTPVGSGGDQPQHF; cdr3_nt: TGTGCCAGCAATACACCTGTGGGGTCTGGGGGGGATCAGCCCCAGCATTTT